These 19 T cell receptor beta chains share one sample of origin, sequenced in a study of T cell clones after liver transplantation. Clones were sequenced by immunoSEQ multiplex PCR, and TCRdb holds only the in-frame ones, with some missing. The data contain about 51,000 clones, 65% to 80% of them singletons. The material sequenced was CD4+ T cells from blood, taken approximately 54 months after liver transplant. These TCRs come from a human patient who received a liver transplant. Some T cells may be supplied by the graft donor.

This chain uses TRBV5-1 with TRBJ1-6; D uncertain. V lost 0 bases and J lost 6, with 10 bases in between. The CDR3 runs 15 residues. Germline values: CDR1 SGHRS, CDR2 YFSETQ. The CDR3 DNA reads TGCGCCAGCAGCTTGGAGGGATATCTTAATTCACCCCTCCACTTT. Amino acids: CASSLEGYLNSPLHF. Supplemented by reference TRBV5-1 and TRBJ1-6, the full variable domain reads KAGVTQTPRYLIKTRGQQVTLSCSPISGHRSVSWYQQTPGQGLQFLFEYFSETQRNKGNFPGRFSGRQFSNSRSEMNVSTLELGDSALYLCASSLEGYLNSPLHFGNGTRLTVT.

The chain employs TRBV11-1 and TRBJ2-1; TRBD2 aligns across 11 bases. In germline, CDR1 is SGHAT, CDR2 FQDESV (reference sequence). The J segment lost 8 bases and the V segment lost 5 bases, leaving 8 bases of the junction unmatched. CDR3 length: 15 amino acids. This chain's CDR3 is CASSPFGTSGHEQFF. DNA for the CDR3: TGTGCCAGCAGCCCATTCGGGACTAGCGGCCATGAGCAGTTCTTC. Supplemented by reference TRBV11-1 and TRBJ2-1, the full variable domain reads EAEVAQSPRYKITEKSQAVAFWCDPISGHATLYWYRQILGQGPELLVQFQDESVVDDSQLPKDRFSAERLKGVDSTLKIQPAELGDSAMYLCASSPFGTSGHEQFFGPGTRLTVL.

In its sample, this clone was seen a few times. The CDR3: CASSGTGKSGYTF. For the CDR3, the DNA is TGTGCCAGCAGTGGGACAGGGAAGAGTGGCTACACCTTC. The genes are TRBV6-5 and TRBJ1-2, with TRBD1 identical over 9 bases. Germline CDR1 is MNHEY and CDR2 is SVGAGI. The CDR3 spans 13 residues. Losses at the gene ends were 5 bases for V and 7 bases for J; bases not matched to a gene: 5.

V usage is TRBV6-6 and J usage is TRBJ1-5; no firm D call. Trimming took 6 bases from V and 3 from J, leaving 15 bases between them. The CDR3 is 15 residues long. Germline V CDR1 and CDR2: MNHNY, SVGAGI (reference sequence). In nucleotides, the CDR3 is TGTGCCAGCAGCCCCACGACACGCTACAATCAGCCCCAGCATTTT. Protein: CASSPTTRYNQPQHF.

The chain recombines TRBV6-5 with TRBJ1-2; maybe TRBD1 (6 bases). The CDR3 contains 13 residues. The germline V gene encodes CDR1 MNHEY and CDR2 SVGAGI. V shed 5 bases and J shed 10 bases, with 17 bases lying between them. As DNA, the CDR3 is TGTGCCAGCAGTCCGGACCCGAGGGGGTCCTACACCTTC. As protein: CASSPDPRGSYTF.

The chain couples TRBV7-8 to TRBJ2-1; TRBD2 matches 9 bases. Unmatched junction bases numbered 4, after V lost 0 bases and J lost 4 bases. The CDR3 has 16 amino acids. Germline CDR1 reads SGHVS; CDR2 reads FQNEAQ. CDR3 loop: CASSLAGGGGYNEQFF. The CDR3, as DNA: TGTGCCAGCAGCTTAGCCGGCGGGGGGGGGTACAATGAGCAGTTCTTC.

The chain recombines TRBV30 with TRBJ2-3, with D unresolved. V lost 1 base and J 0 bases, leaving 11 bases between the germline ends. The CDR3 consists of 15 residues. Germline V gives CDR1 GTSNPN, CDR2 SVGIG (reference sequence). For the CDR3, the DNA is TGTGCCTGGAGTGGTTTGGTACGTAGCACAGATACGCAGTATTTT. It encodes CAWSGLVRSTDTQYF.

V gene TRBV19 combines with J gene TRBJ1-2; the D gene is possibly TRBD1 (5 bases). CDR3 length: 13 amino acids. Germline V gene lookup returns CDR1 LNHDA and CDR2 SQIVND (reference sequence). V shed 4 bases and J shed 3 bases, with 9 bases lying between them. The CDR3 coding sequence is TGTGCCAGTAGTAGTCCAGGGCACTATGGCTACACCTTC. Amino acids: CASSSPGHYGYTF.

The V and J genes are TRBV6-1 and TRBJ1-3, with D tentatively TRBD1 (5 bases). Germline lookup yields CDR1 MNHNS and CDR2 SASEGT. V lost 3 bases and J 4 bases, leaving 13 bases between the germline ends. The CDR3 contains 15 residues. This CDR3 reads CASSDGGSVGNTIYF. The CDR3, as DNA: TGTGCCAGCAGTGACGGGGGAAGTGTAGGAAACACCATATATTTT.

This sequence joins TRBV2 and TRBJ2-3; possible D gene TRBD2, 6 bases. V lost 8 bases and J 2 bases, leaving 20 bases between the germline ends. The CDR3 consists of 16 residues. From germline, CDR1 is SNHLY and CDR2 FYNNEI. CDR3 region: CASHLGRRAVTDTQYF. In DNA form, the CDR3 reads TGTGCCAGCCACCTAGGAAGGAGGGCCGTCACAGATACGCAGTATTTT.

This chain uses TRBV11-2 with TRBJ2-2, with D possibly TRBD1 on 6 matching bases. CDR1 SGHAT and CDR2 FQNNGV come from the germline V gene. V shed 4 bases and J shed 7 bases, with 13 bases lying between them. The CDR3 sequence is 14 residues long. CDR3 protein: CASSWTARNGELFF. CDR3 in DNA: TGTGCCAGCAGCTGGACAGCTAGGAACGGGGAGCTGTTTTTT. The variable domain in full, with the rest retrieved from reference TRBV11-2 and TRBJ2-2, is EAGVAQSPRYKIIEKRQSVAFWCNPISGHATLYWYQQILGQGPKLLIQFQNNGVVDDSQLPKDRFSAERLKGVDSTLKIQPAKLEDSAVYLCASSWTARNGELFFGEGSRLTVL.

This clone was seen more than once but under ten times. J is TRBJ1-2 and V is TRBV5-8; D gene uncertain. Germline CDR1 is SGHTS and CDR2 is YDEGEE. The CDR3 is 12 residues long. V was clipped by 5 bases and J by 4 bases, with 9 bases between them. CDR3 bases: TGTGCCAGCAGGAGGATGGGCTATGGCTACACCTTC. Its protein is CASRRMGYGYTF.

This clone occurred a few times. The gene calls are TRBV14 and TRBJ2-1; D gene ambiguous. In germline, CDR1 is SGHDN, CDR2 FVKESK. Trimming took 6 bases from V and 0 from J, leaving 18 bases between them. There are 17 residues in the CDR3. The CDR3 region has the DNA TGTGCCAGCAGTAGTCCCTTGGATAAAGCCTCCTACAATGAGCAGTTCTTC. Its translation is CASSSPLDKASYNEQFF.

This clone was found a few times. V is TRBV5-3 and J is TRBJ2-7; tentatively, D is TRBD1 or TRBD2 (6 bases each). TRBV5-3 is classed as an ORF, of uncertain function. The CDR3 is made up of 14 amino acids. V was pared by 4 bases and J by 0 bases, with 11 bases between. In DNA form, the CDR3 reads TGTGCCAGAAGCCGGGGGCCTCGCTCCTACGAGCAGTACTTC. As protein: CARSRGPRSYEQYF.

The gene calls are TRBV2 and TRBJ2-1; D possibly uses TRBD1 or TRBD2 (6 bases each). The CDR3 runs to 13 residues. Per the germline V gene, CDR1 is SNHLY and CDR2 is FYNNEI. V dropped 6 bases and J dropped 7 bases, with 13 bases sitting between them. CDR3 coding DNA: TGTGCCAGCAGAGGCCTAGGGGGGAATGAGCAGTTCTTC. Its translation is CASRGLGGNEQFF.

This clone occurred a few times. J is TRBJ2-1 and V is TRBV7-6; D uncertain. The CDR3 has 14 amino acids. Per the germline V gene, CDR1 is SGHVS and CDR2 is FNYEAQ. Trimming removed 5 bases from V and 0 bases from J, with 8 bases in between. The CDR3 here is CASSPQHSYNEQFF. The CDR3 bases are TGTGCCAGCAGCCCCCAACACTCCTACAATGAGCAGTTCTTC.

V is TRBV7-2 and J is TRBJ1-3; 9 bases line up with TRBD1. Germline V gives CDR1 SGHTA, CDR2 FQGNSA. The V and J ends lost 6 bases and 0 bases, in that order; junction bases with no gene match: 3. The CDR3 consists of 15 residues. In DNA form, the CDR3 reads TGTGCCAGCAGACAGACAGGGGGCTCTGGAAACACCATATATTTT. Translating it yields CASRQTGGSGNTIYF.

The rearrangement uses TRBV6-1 and TRBJ2-3; D possibly corresponds to TRBD1 (5 bases). V was clipped by 4 bases and J by 0 bases, with 5 bases between them. CDR3 size: 13 residues. CDR1 and CDR2 (germline): MNHNS, SASEGT. The chain's CDR3 is CASSGGSTDTQYF. In DNA form, the CDR3 reads TGTGCCAGCAGTGGGGGCAGCACAGATACGCAGTATTTT.

The chain links TRBV6-5 to TRBJ1-3, with unresolved D. The CDR3 totals 13 residues. The germline CDR1 and CDR2 sequences are MNHEY and SVGAGI. V dropped 5 bases and J dropped 4 bases, with 9 bases sitting between them. This CDR3 is CASSADGGNTIYF. The CDR3 coding sequence is TGTGCCAGCAGTGCCGATGGAGGAAACACCATATATTTT.